Shown below are 26 T cell receptor beta chains from a single sample sequenced in a study of T-cell reconstitution after alpha-beta-depleted transplantation in children. A library of TCRbeta sequences, prepared with unique molecular identifiers, was generated. TCRdb reprocessed the PCR reads via MiXCR and lists one record per CDR3 protein. The data show almost 500,000 distinct CDR3 sequences, about 10% seen once. Specimen: PBMCs, collected before TCRalphabeta/CD19-depleted stem cell transplant. Source of these receptors: a child under 10 years old with inherited bone marrow failure, due to receive a stem cell transplant.

This clonotype was observed a few times. The rearrangement uses TRBV12-3 or TRBV12-4 and TRBJ1-2, with 10 bases fitting TRBD1. CDR3 length equals 16 residues. The V segment lost 3 bases and the J segment 8 bases; nucleotides outside the gene matches: 12. CDR3 in amino acids: CASSLGVRDRGAGYTF. The CDR3 coding sequence is TGTGCCAGCAGTTTGGGGGTCCGGGACAGGGGAGCCGGCTACACCTTC.

This clonotype was seen ten or more times. The chain couples TRBV3-1 to TRBJ1-1; no reliable D call. CDR1 is LGHDT and CDR2 is YNNKEL in the germline V gene (reference sequence). Trimming shortened V by 3 bases and J by 0 bases, and 8 bases separated the two germline ends. The CDR3 spans 14 residues. CDR3 coding DNA: TGTGCCAGCAGCCAGTCTCTCATGAACACTGAAGCTTTCTTT. Its translation: CASSQSLMNTEAFF.

This clonotype was recorded at least ten times. This chain uses TRBV7-9 with TRBJ2-7; the D call may be TRBD1 or TRBD2 (5 bases each). Germline V gene lookup returns CDR1 SEHNR and CDR2 FQNEAQ (reference sequence). V was trimmed by 2 bases and J by 6 bases, leaving 11 bases between them. The CDR3 is 13 residues long. The CDR3 DNA reads as TGTGCCAGCAGCTTACAGGGTGCGGGCGAGCAGTACTTC. This encodes CASSLQGAGEQYF. The entire variable domain, with the rest obtained from reference TRBV7-9 and TRBJ2-7, is as follows: DTGVSQNPRHKITKRGQNVTFRCDPISEHNRLYWYRQTLGQGPEFLTYFQNEAQLEKSRLLSDRFSAERPKGSFSTLEIQRTEQGDSAMYLCASSLQGAGEQYFGPGTRLTVT.

The chain has TRBV19 and TRBJ1-2, with 7 bases fitting TRBD1. There are 11 residues in the CDR3. The V gene end was trimmed by 8 bases and the J gene end by 8 bases; junction bases not matched to a gene: 5. Germline CDR1 LNHDA, CDR2 SQIVND (reference sequence). The CDR3 reads CASRTGFGYTF. Here the CDR3 DNA reads TGTGCCAGTCGGACAGGATTCGGCTACACCTTC.

The sample holds many counts of this clonotype. This sequence joins TRBV12-3 or TRBV12-4 and TRBJ2-5, with D unclear. V was shortened by 3 bases and J by 5 bases, with 13 bases between the two germline ends. This CDR3 region has 14 residues. The CDR3 protein is CASSLNPISETQYF. As DNA, the CDR3 is TGTGCCAGCAGTTTGAACCCTATATCGGAGACCCAGTACTTC.

This clonotype was counted at least ten times. The rearrangement uses TRBV5-1 and TRBJ2-2; TRBD1 matches 10 bases. The germline V gene has CDR1 SGHRS and CDR2 YFSETQ. This CDR3 has 16 residues. Trimming removed 4 bases from V and 4 bases from J; junction bases left unmatched: 7. CDR3 in DNA: TGCGCCAGCAGCCTTCGGACAGGGGGTGTCACCGGGGAGCTGTTTTTT. Its protein is CASSLRTGGVTGELFF.

This clonotype turned up a few times. This rearrangement joins TRBV5-1 to TRBJ2-7, with 10 bases identical to TRBD1. Unmatched junction bases numbered 6, after V lost 0 bases and J lost 6 bases. The germline V gene has CDR1 SGHRS and CDR2 YFSETQ. The CDR3 totals 15 residues. The DNA for the CDR3 is TGCGCCAGCAGCTTGGCGCGGACAGGGGGGAGCGAGCAGTACTTC. This sequence encodes CASSLARTGGSEQYF. The full variable domain, its missing parts supplied by reference TRBV5-1 and TRBJ2-7, is KAGVTQTPRYLIKTRGQQVTLSCSPISGHRSVSWYQQTPGQGLQFLFEYFSETQRNKGNFPGRFSGRQFSNSRSEMNVSTLELGDSALYLCASSLARTGGSEQYFGPGTRLTVT.

The table lists this clonotype with a few counts. The chain couples TRBV7-2 to TRBJ2-5, with 8 bases matching TRBD2. Germline V gives CDR1 SGHTA, CDR2 FQGNSA. Trimming removed 5 bases from V and 4 bases from J; junction bases left unmatched: 3. The CDR3 contains 13 residues. The CDR3 DNA is TGTGCCAGCAGCGGACTAGCCCCAGAGACCCAGTACTTC. Translating gives CASSGLAPETQYF.

There are a few counts of this clonotype. V usage is TRBV7-9 and J usage is TRBJ2-1; D could derive from TRBD1 or TRBD2 (5 bases each). The CDR3 spans 14 residues. Germline CDR1 reads SEHNR; CDR2 reads FQNEAQ (reference sequence). V shed 4 bases and J shed 6 bases, with 13 bases lying between them. This chain's CDR3 is CASSSYWGTNEQFF. The CDR3 DNA reads TGTGCCAGCAGCTCGTACTGGGGGACCAATGAGCAGTTCTTC.

The J gene is TRBJ2-1, the V gene TRBV29-1; TRBD2 matches at 12 bases. The V and J ends lost 0 bases and 7 bases, in that order; junction bases with no gene match: 4. Per the germline V gene, CDR1 is SQVTM and CDR2 is ANQGSEA. CDR3 length: 15 residues. CDR3 nucleotides: TGCAGCGTTGAAGAAGCTAGCGGGAGGGTAAATGAGCAGTTCTTC. It specifies CSVEEASGRVNEQFF.

This clonotype has at least ten counts. This rearrangement joins TRBV7-9 to TRBJ2-7, with TRBD2 matching 9 bases. The junction had 8 bases not matched to a gene; V was cut back by 5 bases and J by 0 bases. The length of the CDR3 is 16 residues. Germline CDR1 is SEHNR and CDR2 is FQNEAQ (reference sequence). The CDR3 region is CASSRAGGLSSYEQYF. DNA for the CDR3: TGTGCCAGCAGCCGAGCGGGAGGCCTGAGCTCCTACGAGCAGTACTTC. Full variable domain (rest looked up from reference TRBV7-9 and TRBJ2-7): DTGVSQNPRHKITKRGQNVTFRCDPISEHNRLYWYRQTLGQGPEFLTYFQNEAQLEKSRLLSDRFSAERPKGSFSTLEIQRTEQGDSAMYLCASSRAGGLSSYEQYFGPGTRLTVT.

The J gene is TRBJ2-1, the V gene TRBV2; D may be TRBD2 (6 bases). The CDR3 covers 12 residues. CDR1 is SNHLY, CDR2 FYNNEI, per germline. V lost 4 bases to trimming and J lost 8 bases, with 9 bases between them. The DNA of the CDR3 is TGTGCCAGCAGTGGACTAGACGATGAGCAGTTCTTC. Encoded protein: CASSGLDDEQFF.

The gene calls are TRBV3-1 and TRBJ2-1; 11 positions match TRBD2. The CDR3 sequence is 18 residues long. Per germline, CDR1 LGHDT and CDR2 YNNKEL (reference sequence). With V trimmed by 4 bases and J by 5 bases, 13 bases remained unmatched. This chain's CDR3 is CASSLRRAGTSGNNEQFF. DNA of the CDR3: TGTGCCAGCAGCCTTCGACGCGCCGGGACTAGCGGAAACAATGAGCAGTTCTTC.

The sample holds many counts of this clonotype. This chain joins TRBV6-5 and TRBJ2-1; the D gene is possibly TRBD1 (5 bases). There are 13 residues in the CDR3. Germline CDR1 is MNHEY and CDR2 is SVGAGI. Trimming stripped 4 bases from V and 10 bases from J, with 14 bases between. The CDR3 DNA reads as TGTGCCAGCAGTTCCCAGTGGGGCAGGGAGCAGTTCTTC. Translating it yields CASSSQWGREQFF.

This clonotype has ten or more counts. This chain links TRBV5-1 with TRBJ2-1; perhaps TRBD2 as D (6 bases). The CDR3 is 15 residues long. Per the germline V gene, CDR1 is SGHRS and CDR2 is YFSETQ. V shed 0 bases and J shed 2 bases, with 9 bases lying between them. The DNA for the CDR3 is TGCGCCAGCAGCTTGGGACTAGTAGCCTACAATGAGCAGTTCTTC. Encoded protein: CASSLGLVAYNEQFF.

This clonotype was observed at least ten times. The rearrangement links TRBV16 to TRBJ2-7; D not certain. The CDR3 totals 13 residues. Trimming took 0 bases from V and 5 from J, leaving 8 bases between them. The germline V gene encodes CDR1 KGHSY and CDR2 FQNENV. This chain's CDR3 is CASSQSRVHEQYF. In DNA, the CDR3 is TGTGCCAGCAGCCAATCACGAGTTCACGAGCAGTACTTC.

This clonotype came up many times. The V call is TRBV7-2, the J call TRBJ2-5; TRBD2 matches at 12 bases. The V gene end was trimmed by 1 base and the J gene end by 4 bases; junction bases not matched to a gene: 7. Germline CDR1 and CDR2: SGHTA and FQGNSA. This CDR3 has 17 amino acids. CDR3 amino acids: CASSLGATSGGPETQYF. The CDR3, as DNA: TGTGCCAGCAGCTTAGGCGCGACTAGCGGGGGCCCAGAGACCCAGTACTTC.

This clonotype appeared a few times. The chain combines TRBV4-3 with TRBJ2-5; no clear D gene. V lost 0 bases and J 4 bases, leaving 9 bases between the germline ends. Germline assignment: CDR1 LGHNA and CDR2 YSLEER. The CDR3 consists of 14 residues. CDR3 residues: CASSQDLAPETQYF. CDR3 sequence (DNA): TGCGCCAGCAGCCAAGACTTGGCCCCAGAGACCCAGTACTTC.

This clonotype was recorded many times. J is TRBJ2-3 and V is TRBV29-1, with D maybe TRBD1 (6 bases). Germline loops: CDR1 SQVTM, CDR2 ANQGSEA. CDR3 length: 15 amino acids. Trimming took off 2 bases at V and 1 base at J, with 13 bases between the two ends. CDR3 in DNA: TGCAGCGTTGAACAGGGGTTGCTTGGCACAGATACGCAGTATTTT. This sequence encodes CSVEQGLLGTDTQYF.

About this clonotype: It may be a read error: a sequence one base away is much more abundant. The chain joins TRBV12-3 or TRBV12-4 to TRBJ2-1, with a possible D match to TRBD2 (6 bases). The germline V and J ends were trimmed by 5 bases and 2 bases, with 22 bases remaining between them. The CDR3 has 18 residues. CDR3 sequence reads: CASSGLARDQSTYNEQFF. The CDR3 DNA reads TGTGCCAGCAGTGGCCTAGCGCGCGACCAAAGCACCTACAATGAGCAGTTCTTC.

This clonotype was counted only a few times. The rearrangement uses TRBV20-1 and TRBJ1-1, with 7 bases fitting TRBD1. The CDR3 totals 14 residues. The V gene's germline CDR1 is DFQATT and CDR2 SNEGSKA (reference sequence). J lost 1 base, V lost 4 bases, and 6 bases had no gene match. CDR3: CSATRQGRNTEAFF. Written as DNA, the CDR3 is TGCAGTGCTACCAGACAGGGAAGGAACACTGAAGCTTTCTTT.

This clonotype has a count of ten or more. V and J are TRBV5-1 and TRBJ2-1; TRBD2 agrees at 7 bases. The J segment lost 3 bases and the V segment lost 4 bases, leaving 7 bases of the junction unmatched. CDR1 and CDR2 (germline): SGHRS, YFSETQ. The CDR3 is made up of 15 amino acids. The CDR3 bases are TGCGCCAGCAGCGCAGGCGGGGGAGGCTACAATGAGCAGTTCTTC. This codes for CASSAGGGGYNEQFF.

This clonotype was detected only a few times. The chain uses TRBV20-1 and TRBJ2-1; a possible D gene is TRBD2 (6 bases). The CDR3 is 16 residues long. The V gene's germline CDR1 is DFQATT and CDR2 SNEGSKA (reference sequence). V was trimmed by 6 bases and J by 0 bases, leaving 18 bases between them. The CDR3 region is CSARISHGGSYNEQFF. In DNA, the CDR3 is TGCAGTGCCCGAATTAGCCACGGGGGCTCCTACAATGAGCAGTTCTTC.

Many counts were recorded for this clonotype. J is TRBJ2-2 and V is TRBV4-3; the D is unclear. This CDR3 has 15 residues. Germline V CDR1 and CDR2: LGHNA, YSLEER. V gave up 5 bases and J gave up 6 bases, with 16 bases separating them. The CDR3 DNA reads as TGCGCCAGCAGCTCGTCTGGCGTGGAGTCCGGGGAGCTGTTTTTT. Translating it yields CASSSSGVESGELFF.

This clonotype was counted many times. The chain is built from TRBV4-1 and TRBJ2-2; TRBD1 matches at 9 bases. Germline V gene lookup returns CDR1 MGHRA and CDR2 YSYEKL. This CDR3 region has 17 residues. J was trimmed by 6 bases and V by 3 bases; bases with no gene match: 11. The DNA of the CDR3 is TGCGCCAGCAGCCATCAGACAGGGGGTTATGATTCCGGGGAGCTGTTTTTT. Its protein is CASSHQTGGYDSGELFF.

The V gene is TRBV12-3 or TRBV12-4, the J gene TRBJ2-1, with TRBD2 identical over 9 bases. The CDR3 consists of 16 residues. The V and J ends lost 5 bases and 9 bases, in that order; junction bases with no gene match: 14. The CDR3 DNA follows: TGTGCCAGCAGTCCTGGACTAGCGAGGACGTCCCGTGAGCAGTTCTTC. Encoded protein: CASSPGLARTSREQFF.